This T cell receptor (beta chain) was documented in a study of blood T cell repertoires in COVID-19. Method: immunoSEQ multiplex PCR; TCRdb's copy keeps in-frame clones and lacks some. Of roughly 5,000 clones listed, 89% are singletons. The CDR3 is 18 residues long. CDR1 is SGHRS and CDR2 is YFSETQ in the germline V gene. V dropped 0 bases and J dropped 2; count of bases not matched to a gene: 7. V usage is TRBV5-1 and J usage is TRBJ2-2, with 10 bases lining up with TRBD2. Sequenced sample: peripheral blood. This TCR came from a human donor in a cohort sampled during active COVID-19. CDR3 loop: CASSLVASGSHNTGELFF. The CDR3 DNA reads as TGCGCCAGCAGCTTGGTGGCTAGCGGGAGTCACAACACCGGGGAGCTGTTTTTT. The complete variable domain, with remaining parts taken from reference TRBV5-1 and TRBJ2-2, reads KAGVTQTPRYLIKTRGQQVTLSCSPISGHRSVSWYQQTPGQGLQFLFEYFSETQRNKGNFPGRFSGRQFSNSRSEMNVSTLELGDSALYLCASSLVASGSHNTGELFFGEGSRLTVL.